The following is a TCR beta chain sequence with its context. Its antigen is not known. This sample was taken from a study of shared clonotypes between healthy human individuals. Produced via immunoSEQ multiplex PCR; TCRdb's table is partial and in-frame only. Among 550,000 to 600,000 clones, around 80% were seen once, and the ten largest hold 12%. Trimming left V 2 bases short and J 2 bases short, with 5 bases between. The CDR3 extends over 13 amino acids. Germline CDR1 reads MNHNS; CDR2 reads SASEGT. Study-wide results and limits: Sampling involved blood alone; tissue repertoires likely differ.

Donors were Caucasian adults residing in Nashville, Tennessee, USA. The origin of this receptor is a woman aged 40 to 55 in good health. Some clones in this sample may be carry-over from other donors' samples. The J gene is TRBJ2-3, the V gene TRBV6-1; the D is unclear. The sample consisted of PBMCs. The CDR3 protein is CASSETDTDTQYF. The CDR3 region has the DNA TGTGCCAGCAGTGAAACGGACACAGATACGCAGTATTTT.